This is a list of T cell receptor beta chains from one sample in a study of cytomegalovirus exposure and HLA in healthy donors. TCRdb's table, derived via immunoSEQ multiplex PCR, lists solely in-frame clones and lacks some. The sample records about 200,000 clones, around four fifths being singletons. Sequencing was performed on PBMCs. The receptors were sampled from a young woman in good health and CMV-seronegative. CDR3s leave out the opening cysteine and the closing phenylalanine or tryptophan. D genes are given only for firm matches. A clone size is listed for some rows: how often the clone was seen (once, few, many), or a class if it is expanded.

TRBJ2-7 | TRBV6-5 | once | TRBD2 | ASSKLGLAGGEQY
TRBJ2-7 | TRBV5-1 | - | TRBD1 | ASSPRQGTSYEQY
TRBJ2-1 | TRBV2 | once | - | ASRSESARGYNEQF
TRBJ2-7 | TRBV4-1 | - | - | ASSQEGVAAAYEQY
TRBJ2-1 | TRBV5-1 | - | TRBD2 | ASSLGLANYNEQF
TRBJ1-2 | TRBV19 | - | - | ASSNSAAYYGYT
TRBJ1-1 | TRBV10-3 | - | - | AISERQPDTEAF
TRBJ1-5 | TRBV6-5 | - | - | ASSYSKDSNQPQH
TRBJ2-7 | TRBV4-1 | - | TRBD2 | ASSQDPGLAGYEQY
TRBJ1-5 | TRBV10-3 | few | - | AISEGDQPQH
TRBJ2-3 | TRBV27 | - | TRBD2 | ASSLIGLAVSTDTQY
TRBJ1-2 | TRBV18 | - | - | ASSPAATNYGYT
TRBJ2-7 | TRBV6-5 | - | - | ASSYLAGDSYEQY
TRBJ1-5 | TRBV30 | - | - | AWSVLLGVRLRGNQPQH
TRBJ2-7 | TRBV5-1 | - | TRBD1 | ASSPGNSGGGGEQY
TRBJ1-1 | TRBV7-2 | - | - | ASSLEWGRNTEAF
TRBJ2-1 | TRBV19 | - | - | ASSAGQRQF
TRBJ2-5 | TRBV5-1 | - | - | ASSLESVQETQY
TRBJ2-7 | TRBV6-5 | few | TRBD1 | ASSGTGSYEQY
TRBJ2-2 | TRBV9 | - | - | ASSIMPGTNTGELF
TRBJ1-4 | TRBV28 | - | - | ASMITGGSPREKLF
TRBJ1-1 | TRBV6-1 | - | - | AGRLTINTEAF
TRBJ1-1 | TRBV28 | - | - | ASRRVGGEAF
TRBJ1-2 | TRBV18 | few | TRBD1 | ASSPEGQNYGYT
TRBJ1-5 | TRBV5-4 | - | TRBD1 | ASSVRDRPFVPQPQH
TRBJ1-2 | TRBV19 | - | - | ATSPETGAFGYT
TRBJ1-1 | TRBV5-1 | - | - | ASSSGGAEAF
TRBJ1-2 | TRBV9 | - | - | ASSVDPGGGYT
TRBJ1-1 | TRBV2 | - | - | ASSEAQGWTEAF
TRBJ1-1 | TRBV5-4 | - | TRBD1 | ASSWDRNTEAF
TRBJ2-2 | TRBV27 | few | TRBD1 | ASSSGQGTGELF
TRBJ2-4 | TRBV5-1 | - | - | ASSSGGAGNIQY
TRBJ2-7 | TRBV25-1 | - | TRBD2 | ASSASSGLAGAYEQY
TRBJ1-6 | TRBV5-1 | - | - | ASSPRSSYNSPLH
- | TRBV27 | - | - | ASRRLSSYEQY
TRBJ2-7 | TRBV30 | - | - | AWTPYKGSPYEQY
TRBJ1-3 | TRBV27 | - | TRBD1 | ASSFSGGTSGNTIY
TRBJ2-2 | TRBV11-2 | - | TRBD1 | ASSFLQGAGELF
TRBJ1-1 | TRBV9 | - | - | ASSVDGGTEAF
TRBJ2-5 | TRBV2 | - | - | ASNPHQETQY
TRBJ1-2 | TRBV5-1 | - | - | ASSPSGDYGYT
TRBJ2-7 | TRBV5-1 | - | TRBD2 | ASSLTSGSYEQY
TRBJ2-1 | TRBV9 | - | TRBD1 | ASSVDPQTNRGNYNEQF
TRBJ1-2 | TRBV11-1 | - | - | ASSLGTNYGYT
TRBJ1-5 | TRBV2 | - | TRBD1 | ASTGEGQPQH
TRBJ1-2 | TRBV12-5 | - | - | ASGLVPGTTPSKGYT
TRBJ2-7 | TRBV30 | - | - | AWSVPRGARGAEQY
TRBJ2-1 | TRBV19 | - | TRBD2 | ASRIVAGGPPNEQF
TRBJ2-6 | TRBV7-3 | - | - | ASSIAPVGSGANVLT
TRBJ1-5 | TRBV6-1 | - | - | ASSSPREGEH
TRBJ1-5 | TRBV6-1 | - | - | ASSEAYRAQSGPQH
TRBJ2-7 | TRBV10-3 | few | TRBD1 | AISESEGTGNYEQY
TRBJ1-5 | TRBV6-6 | - | - | ASSFGPGRPQH
TRBJ2-2 | TRBV9 | - | - | ASSVRPGPNTGELF
TRBJ2-7 | TRBV10-3 | - | - | AISGTLPEQY
TRBJ2-3 | TRBV11-2 | - | TRBD1 | ASSLGQGGTDTQY
TRBJ1-6 | TRBV6-5 | - | - | ASGRKNSPLH
TRBJ1-1 | TRBV6-6 | - | - | ASREQGSNTEAF
TRBJ1-1 | TRBV13 | - | - | ASSLGLREAGYTEAF